A single sample gave rise to the 17 T cell receptor beta chains below, sequenced in a study of blood T cell repertoires in COVID-19. Only in-frame clones appear in the TCRdb table, and some are missing; sequencing was by immunoSEQ multiplex PCR. This sample has under 450,000 clones, with approximately 89% found just once. The sequencing input was peripheral blood. The receptors here all came from a woman in her thirties or forties with COVID-19, enrolled during active disease.

This chain uses TRBV29-1 with TRBJ1-1; TRBD1 matches 8 bases. This CDR3 has 14 amino acids. Germline CDR1 and CDR2: SQVTM and ANQGSEA. V lost 3 bases to trimming and J lost 6 bases; unmatched junction nucleotides: 9. The chain's CDR3 is CSVDWTGMGSEAFF. Here the CDR3 DNA reads TGCAGCGTTGATTGGACAGGGATGGGGTCTGAAGCTTTCTTT.

The chain employs TRBV5-5 and TRBJ1-1; D uncertain. CDR1 is SGHKS and CDR2 is YYEKEE in the germline V gene (reference sequence). The V end lost 4 bases, the J end lost 2 bases, and 12 bases lay between the germline ends. The CDR3 loop spans 14 amino acids. The CDR3 coding sequence is TGTGCCAGCAGCCGCCTGCAGGTCAACACTGAAGCTTTCTTT. This codes for CASSRLQVNTEAFF.

Remarks on this clone: The sample has other DNA sequences that encode this CDR3 too. The V gene is TRBV6-2 or TRBV6-3, the J gene TRBJ2-5; D call uncertain. The V end lost 0 bases, the J end lost 4 bases, and 6 bases lay between the germline ends. Germline V CDR1 and CDR2: MNHEY, SVGEGT. CDR3 length equals 13 residues. The CDR3 loop is CASSYSSRETQYF. The DNA of the CDR3 is TGTGCCAGCAGTTACTCGAGTCGAGAGACCCAGTACTTC.

CDR3 coding DNA: TGTGCCAGCAGCAAGGAGGGGGCTGAGACTGAAGCTTTCTTT. The encoded protein is CASSKEGAETEAFF. The chain combines TRBV21-1 with TRBJ1-1; the table's TRBD1 call for D was not verified on the DNA. TRBV21-1 is a pseudogene segment. The CDR3 runs 14 residues.

CDR3 nucleotide sequence: TGTGCCAGCAGCTCTAACTCTGGAAACACCATATATTTT. Encoded protein: CASSSNSGNTIYF. The chain recombines TRBV7-2 with TRBJ1-3, with D hard to call. V gave up 4 bases and J gave up 0 bases, with 4 bases separating them. In germline, CDR1 is SGHTA, CDR2 FQGNSA. This CDR3 has 13 residues.

A remark on this clone: Additional DNA sequences in this sample encode the identical CDR3. The V call is TRBV6-5, the J call TRBJ2-7; possible D gene TRBD1, 6 bases. The CDR3 covers 13 residues. V was pared by 5 bases and J by 1 base, with 9 bases between. The germline CDR1 and CDR2 sequences are MNHEY and SVGAGI. The DNA for the CDR3 is TGTGCCAGCAGTCGGACAGAGTCCTACGAGCAGTACTTC. Translated: CASSRTESYEQYF.

The chain has TRBV12-3 or TRBV12-4 and TRBJ1-1; D gene ambiguous. This CDR3 has 10 residues. The ends were cut back, 7 bases at V and 8 bases at J, with 8 bases in the middle. Here the CDR3 DNA reads TGTGCCAGCATCGGAGGGGAAGCTTTCTTT. It is translated as CASIGGEAFF.

This clone appeared a single time. Other DNA sequences in this specimen translate into the identical CDR3. The chain is built from TRBV7-2 and TRBJ2-1, with a weak D call TRBD2 (6 bases). This CDR3 has 15 residues. The V and J ends lost 1 base and 0 bases respectively, with 7 bases between them. CDR1 is SGHTA, CDR2 FQGNSA, per germline. CDR3 residues: CASSLVGGSYNEQFF. The CDR3 DNA reads TGTGCCAGCAGCTTAGTGGGGGGCTCCTACAATGAGCAGTTCTTC.

This chain uses TRBV19 with TRBJ1-5; weak D call: TRBD1 (6 bases). The V gene's germline CDR1 is LNHDA and CDR2 SQIVND (reference sequence). There are 16 residues in the CDR3. V lost 4 bases and J lost 1, with 14 bases in between. The DNA of the CDR3 is TGTGCCAGTAGTACCCGGACAGTTGGGAGCAATCAGCCCCAGCATTTT. Translating gives CASSTRTVGSNQPQHF.

The chain links TRBV19 to TRBJ2-5, with D perhaps matching TRBD2 (7 bases). Deletions cut 6 bases from V and 2 bases from J, with 16 bases between. The germline V gene encodes CDR1 LNHDA and CDR2 SQIVND (reference sequence). CDR3 length: 15 amino acids. The CDR3 nucleotides are TGTGCCAGTAGGGAAAGGGGGGGGAGGCAAGAGACCCAGTACTTC. It is translated as CASRERGGRQETQYF. Using reference TRBV19 and TRBJ2-5 for the parts outside the CDR3, the full variable domain is DGGITQSPKYLFRKEGQNVTLSCEQNLNHDAMYWYRQDPGQGLRLIYYSQIVNDFQKGDIAEGYSVSREKKESFPLTVTSAQKNPTAFYLCASRERGGRQETQYFGPGTRLLVL.

The chain links TRBV7-3 to TRBJ2-6; D is unresolved. The V end was cut by 4 bases, the J end by 3 bases, with 7 bases between. Germline V gives CDR1 SGHTA, CDR2 FQGTGA. There are 14 residues in the CDR3. In DNA, the CDR3 is TGTGCCAGCAGCTCCGCGTATGGGGCCAACGTCCTGACTTTC. Its protein product is CASSSAYGANVLTF.

The chain is built from TRBV28 and TRBJ1-2; 8 positions match TRBD1. Germline V gene lookup returns CDR1 MDHEN and CDR2 SYDVKM. Trimming took 8 bases from V and 9 from J; bases not matched to a gene: 8. The CDR3 length is 12 residues. CDR3 sequence (DNA): TGTGCCAGCTCCCGGACAGGGAGGAGCTACACCTTC. Translation: CASSRTGRSYTF.

The V gene is TRBV5-1, the J gene TRBJ2-1; 9 bases map to TRBD1. V dropped 5 bases and J dropped 15; count of bases not matched to a gene: 15. This CDR3 spans 14 amino acids. The germline CDR1 and CDR2 sequences are SGHRS and YFSETQ. CDR3 region: CASSSDRGRDRLFF. For the CDR3, the DNA is TGCGCCAGCAGTTCGGACAGGGGAAGAGATCGCCTGTTCTTC.

V and J are TRBV15 and TRBJ2-1, with D perhaps matching TRBD2 (6 bases). The CDR3 consists of 15 residues. V was cut by 1 base and J by 6 bases, with 13 bases left in between. From germline, CDR1 is LNHNV and CDR2 YYDKDF (reference sequence). The CDR3 is CATSRVLLAFNEQFF. CDR3 sequence (DNA): TGTGCCACCAGCAGAGTTTTGCTAGCGTTCAATGAGCAGTTCTTC.

The chain uses TRBV6-6 and TRBJ1-2, with 11 bases identical to TRBD1. Germline assignment: CDR1 MNHNY and CDR2 SVGAGI (reference sequence). The CDR3 sequence is 17 residues long. Unmatched junction bases numbered 11, after V lost 5 bases and J lost 3 bases. CDR3 region: CASSQTRTGGAYYGYTF. CDR3 coding DNA: TGTGCCAGCAGTCAGACGAGGACAGGGGGCGCCTACTATGGCTACACCTTC.

The rearrangement links TRBV9 to TRBJ1-2; 7 bases align to TRBD1. The CDR3 loop spans 12 amino acids. Germline V gene data show CDR1 as SGDLS and CDR2 as YYNGEE. V dropped 4 bases and J dropped 7; count of bases not matched to a gene: 4. DNA for the CDR3: TGTGCCAGCAGCCTTTCAGGGGGTGGCTACACCTTC. This gives the protein CASSLSGGGYTF.

The chain recombines TRBV18 with TRBJ1-6; a weak D match, TRBD1 (6 bases). Trimming pared 2 bases from V and 7 bases from J, leaving 12 bases between. CDR1 KGHSH and CDR2 LQKENI come from the germline V gene. The CDR3 loop spans 15 amino acids. CDR3 sequence (DNA): TGTGCCAGCTCACCAAAGGACAGACTGAATTCACCCCTCCACTTT. Translation gives CASSPKDRLNSPLHF.